These T cell receptor beta chains were read from a single sample in a study of identical twins. TCRdb reprocessed the 5' RACE reads via MiXCR and lists one record per CDR3 protein. The repertoire includes about 530,000 distinct CDR3 sequences, approximately 14% of them detected once, and 0.44% sits in the top ten. The same data also went into a second study, on yellow fever vaccine responses in identical twins.

The sequenced sample was CD4+ T cells sorted from blood. The receptor set was obtained from a woman aged 18-35 years in good health. Both conserved end residues are part of each CDR3. D genes are given only for firm matches. Clone size is stated in some rows and not others, as once, few, many or a class when expanded.

d_call	v_call	j_call	clone_size	cdr3_aa	cdr3_nt
TRBD2	TRBV6-1	TRBJ2-5	few	CASSSASGTETQYF	TGTGCCAGCAGCTCAGCTAGCGGGACGGAGACCCAGTACTTC
.	TRBV20-1	TRBJ2-2	.	CSARRDPYTGELFF	TGCAGTGCTAGACGGGACCCCTACACCGGGGAGCTGTTTTTT
.	TRBV20-1	TRBJ1-2	few	CSAGANYGYTF	TGCAGTGCCGGAGCTAACTATGGCTACACCTTC
.	TRBV7-9	TRBJ2-2	.	CASSFGGIGGELFF	TGTGCCAGCAGCTTTGGGGGCATCGGCGGGGAGCTGTTTTTT
.	TRBV4-1	TRBJ2-5	few	CASSQDTWVMETQYF	TGCGCCAGCAGCCAAGATACCTGGGTAATGGAGACCCAGTACTTC
.	TRBV5-6	TRBJ1-1	.	CASSLVSVNTEAFF	TGTGCCAGCAGCTTAGTCAGCGTGAACACTGAAGCTTTCTTT
TRBD1	TRBV20-1	TRBJ1-1	few	CSAKGTGGVDTEAFF	TGCAGTGCCAAGGGGACAGGGGGTGTGGACACTGAAGCTTTCTTT
TRBD2	TRBV29-1	TRBJ2-5	few	CSVAARLAEETQYF	TGCAGCGTTGCAGCTCGCCTAGCGGAAGAGACCCAGTACTTC
TRBD1	TRBV11-2	TRBJ1-4	few	CASSFGTGGFEKLFF	TGTGCCAGCAGCTTTGGGACAGGGGGCTTTGAAAAACTGTTTTTT
.	TRBV3-1	TRBJ2-2	.	CASSQRTRMLFF	TGTGCCAGCAGCCAACGGACACGTATGCTGTTTTTT
.	TRBV6-6	TRBJ2-5	.	CASREGQWETQYF	TGTGCCAGCAGGGAGGGACAATGGGAGACCCAGTACTTC
.	TRBV7-7	TRBJ1-3	.	CASSPREGAGNTIYF	TGTGCCAGCAGCCCGAGGGAGGGAGCTGGAAACACCATATATTTT
.	TRBV20-1	TRBJ2-1	.	CSATGPPYDNEQFF	TGCAGTGCTACCGGGCCCCCCTATGACAATGAGCAGTTCTTC
TRBD2	TRBV6-1	TRBJ2-2	.	CASGILTSGRAGELFF	TGTGCCAGCGGAATCTTGACTAGCGGGAGGGCTGGGGAGCTGTTTTTT
TRBD1	TRBV12-3/TRBV12-4	TRBJ2-3	few	CAGSLAGTASTDTQYF	TGTGCCGGCAGTTTAGCCGGGACAGCTAGCACAGATACGCAGTATTTT
.	TRBV5-1	TRBJ2-7	.	CASSLQDAGEQYF	TGCGCCAGCAGCCTCCAGGACGCCGGGGAGCAGTACTTC
.	TRBV5-1	TRBJ2-1	.	CASSRGTATNNEQFF	TGCGCCAGCAGCCGGGGGACGGCCACAAACAATGAGCAGTTCTTC
TRBD2	TRBV27	TRBJ2-3	.	CASGLAGGRTQYF	TGTGCCAGCGGACTAGCGGGGGGGCGTACGCAGTATTTT
TRBD1	TRBV12-3/TRBV12-4	TRBJ1-2	many	CASSSLDRFNGYTF	TGTGCCAGCAGTTCCCTGGACAGGTTCAATGGCTACACCTTC
TRBD2	TRBV6-2/TRBV6-3	TRBJ2-3	.	CASSYLAGAFEADTQYF	TGTGCCAGCAGTTACCTAGCGGGGGCCTTCGAAGCAGATACGCAGTATTTT
.	TRBV6-4	TRBJ1-5	.	CASSRTVNQPQHF	TGTGCCAGCAGTCGGACAGTTAATCAGCCCCAGCATTTT
TRBD2	TRBV7-2	TRBJ2-3	few	CASSRTGTSPSTDTQYF	TGTGCCAGCAGCAGAACCGGGACTAGTCCTAGCACAGATACGCAGTATTTT
TRBD1	TRBV27	TRBJ2-7	.	CASSGTGGRINSYEQYF	TGTGCCAGCAGCGGGACAGGGGGGAGAATAAACTCCTACGAGCAGTACTTC
.	TRBV19	TRBJ1-1	few	CASSTRGAAGYEAFF	TGTGCCAGTAGTACCCGAGGTGCAGCCGGCTATGAAGCTTTCTTT
.	TRBV7-9	TRBJ1-1	many	CASSEDSEAFF	TGTGCCAGCAGCGAGGACAGTGAAGCTTTCTTT
.	TRBV24-1	TRBJ2-2	few	CATSAAQGNTGELFF	TGTGCCACCAGTGCGGCACAGGGGAACACCGGGGAGCTGTTTTTT
TRBD1	TRBV12-3/TRBV12-4	TRBJ1-2	few	CASTRQGAYGYTF	TGTGCCAGCACCCGGCAGGGGGCCTATGGCTACACCTTC
TRBD2	TRBV18	TRBJ2-1	few	CASSPGLAGTYNEQFF	TGTGCCAGCTCACCAGGACTAGCGGGGACCTACAATGAGCAGTTCTTC
TRBD2	TRBV3-1	TRBJ2-2	many	CASSQGASGNTGELFF	TGTGCCAGCAGCCAAGGGGCTAGCGGGAACACCGGGGAGCTGTTTTTT
TRBD2	TRBV29-1	TRBJ2-5	few	CSVGGGGGGETQYF	TGCAGCGTTGGAGGAGGCGGGGGTGGGGAGACCCAGTACTTC
TRBD1	TRBV28	TRBJ2-7	few	CASRRGQATYEQYF	TGTGCCAGCAGAAGGGGACAGGCAACCTACGAGCAGTACTTC
TRBD2	TRBV7-4	TRBJ2-1	.	CASSPRGGRGYNEQFF	TGTGCCAGCAGCCCAAGGGGCGGGAGGGGCTACAATGAGCAGTTCTTC
TRBD2	TRBV2	TRBJ2-7	.	CASSGPFSSGSPYEQYF	TGTGCCAGCAGTGGTCCCTTTTCTAGCGGGAGCCCCTACGAGCAGTACTTC
.	TRBV2	TRBJ2-2	.	CASSEYDAGNKLFF	TGTGCCAGCAGTGAATATGACGCAGGAAATAAGCTGTTTTTT
.	TRBV5-1	TRBJ2-5	few	CASSQGPLPLETQYF	TGCGCCAGCAGCCAGGGACCGCTACCATTAGAGACCCAGTACTTC
.	TRBV13	TRBJ1-1	.	CASSFGSGNTEAFF	TGTGCCAGCAGCTTTGGTTCGGGGAACACTGAAGCTTTCTTT
TRBD1	TRBV18	TRBJ2-2	.	CASSLLPGQGPSNTGELFF	TGTGCCAGCTCACTACTACCGGGACAGGGCCCCTCGAACACCGGGGAGCTGTTTTTT
TRBD2	TRBV15	TRBJ2-1	few	CATSRGTSGVSSYNEQFF	TGTGCCACCAGCAGAGGGACTAGCGGGGTGAGCTCCTACAATGAGCAGTTCTTC
.	TRBV10-3	TRBJ2-1	.	CAISEMGESSYNEQFF	TGTGCCATCAGTGAGATGGGAGAGAGCTCCTACAATGAGCAGTTCTTC
TRBD2	TRBV5-1	TRBJ2-7	few	CASSDPGLAYEQYF	TGCGCCAGCAGCGATCCGGGACTAGCTTACGAGCAGTACTTC
TRBD2	TRBV5-1	TRBJ2-1	few	CASSGGRTSGRYGPSVDEQFF	TGCGCCAGCAGCGGAGGAAGGACTAGCGGGAGATACGGTCCGTCGGTGGATGAGCAGTTCTTC
.	TRBV6-1	TRBJ1-1	many	CASNGELNTEAFF	TGTGCCAGCAACGGGGAGCTGAACACTGAAGCTTTCTTT
TRBD2	TRBV20-1	TRBJ2-1	.	CSARGVAGIEQFF	TGCAGTGCTAGAGGGGTAGCGGGGATTGAGCAGTTCTTC
.	TRBV20-1	TRBJ1-1	few	CSARDIGAGSTEAFF	TGCAGTGCTAGAGATATAGGAGCGGGGAGCACTGAAGCTTTCTTT
.	TRBV7-8	TRBJ2-7	.	CASSHWGLEQYF	TGTGCCAGCAGCCATTGGGGGCTCGAGCAGTACTTC
TRBD1	TRBV6-5	TRBJ2-7	few	CASSYLSPGTGSHYEQYF	TGTGCCAGCAGTTACCTCAGTCCCGGGACAGGATCTCATTACGAGCAGTACTTC
.	TRBV28	TRBJ1-2	.	CASSYRRVAGWRTYGYTF	TGTGCCAGCAGCTACCGCCGGGTTGCTGGGTGGCGGACCTATGGCTACACCTTC
.	TRBV15	TRBJ2-7	.	CATSRVAGQSYEQYF	TGTGCCACCAGCAGAGTAGCGGGACAGTCCTACGAGCAGTACTTC
TRBD2	TRBV20-1	TRBJ2-3	.	CSARDSGRPTDTQYF	TGCAGTGCTAGAGATAGCGGGAGGCCCACAGATACGCAGTATTTT
TRBD1	TRBV6-1	TRBJ2-5	few	CASSGTALIETQYF	TGTGCCAGCAGCGGGACAGCCCTAATAGAGACCCAGTACTTC
.	TRBV12-3/TRBV12-4	TRBJ1-2	.	CASSPHVGQNYGYTF	TGTGCCAGCAGTCCCCATGTAGGACAGAACTATGGCTACACCTTC
TRBD1	TRBV20-1	TRBJ2-1	.	CSAREVEGGLSSYNEQFF	TGCAGTGCTCGAGAAGTCGAAGGGGGCCTAAGCTCCTACAATGAGCAGTTCTTC
.	TRBV11-1	TRBJ2-1	few	CASSLGTIGAVGFF	TGTGCCAGCAGCTTAGGGACTATAGGCGCAGTAGGGTTCTTC
TRBD2	TRBV5-6	TRBJ2-3	few	CASSSLLGEGRDTQYF	TGTGCCAGCAGCTCCTTATTGGGGGAGGGCCGTGATACGCAGTATTTT
.	TRBV12-2	TRBJ2-1	few	CASRPSSGRYNEQFF	TGTGCAAGTCGCCCGTCTAGCGGGAGGTACAATGAGCAGTTCTTC
.	TRBV10-1	TRBJ2-3	.	CASSESPGYADTQYF	TGCGCCAGCAGTGAGTCTCCAGGGTATGCAGATACGCAGTATTTT
.	TRBV2	TRBJ2-3	.	CASRREAQDTQYF	TGTGCCAGCCGGAGGGAGGCGCAAGATACGCAGTATTTT
TRBD1	TRBV5-1	TRBJ1-1	few	CASSPGQGGRAFF	TGCGCCAGCAGCCCCGGACAGGGAGGGAGAGCTTTCTTT
.	TRBV6-1	TRBJ2-5	few	CASRMTGQTQETQYF	TGTGCCAGCAGAATGACCGGGCAGACCCAAGAGACCCAGTACTTC